The text below deals with one T cell receptor beta chain. Antigen unknown. The sample belongs to a study of early T cells in non-severe SARS-CoV-2 infection. Germline lookup yields CDR1 MDHEN and CDR2 SYDVKM. This CDR3 region has 14 residues. V was shortened by 4 bases and J by 2 bases, with 11 bases between the two germline ends. In the library, individual cDNA molecules carried attached unique molecular identifiers. TCRdb reanalysed the 5' RACE reads using MiXCR and keeps one entry per CDR3 protein. The table shows roughly 72,000 distinct CDR3 sequences, with around 12% occurring only once. Findings of the study overall: Matching results from VDJdb favored anti-spike CD8 responses, leaving private and CD4 specificities undetected.

This specimen consisted of whole blood, obtained at baseline. The sequence derives from an adult who was a healthcare worker with PCR-confirmed SARS-CoV-2 infection or an uninfected control (not recorded which). The chain uses TRBV28 and TRBJ2-5; maybe TRBD1 (6 bases). The CDR3 is CASSSRDTQETQYF. DNA of the CDR3: TGTGCCAGCAGTTCGAGGGACACTCAAGAGACCCAGTACTTC. Together with reference TRBV28 and TRBJ2-5, the CDR3 gives the full variable domain: DVKVTQSSRYLVKRTGEKVFLECVQDMDHENMFWYRQDPGLGLRLIYFSYDVKMKEKGDIPEGYSVSREKKERFSLILESASTNQTSMYLCASSSRDTQETQYFGPGTRLLVL.